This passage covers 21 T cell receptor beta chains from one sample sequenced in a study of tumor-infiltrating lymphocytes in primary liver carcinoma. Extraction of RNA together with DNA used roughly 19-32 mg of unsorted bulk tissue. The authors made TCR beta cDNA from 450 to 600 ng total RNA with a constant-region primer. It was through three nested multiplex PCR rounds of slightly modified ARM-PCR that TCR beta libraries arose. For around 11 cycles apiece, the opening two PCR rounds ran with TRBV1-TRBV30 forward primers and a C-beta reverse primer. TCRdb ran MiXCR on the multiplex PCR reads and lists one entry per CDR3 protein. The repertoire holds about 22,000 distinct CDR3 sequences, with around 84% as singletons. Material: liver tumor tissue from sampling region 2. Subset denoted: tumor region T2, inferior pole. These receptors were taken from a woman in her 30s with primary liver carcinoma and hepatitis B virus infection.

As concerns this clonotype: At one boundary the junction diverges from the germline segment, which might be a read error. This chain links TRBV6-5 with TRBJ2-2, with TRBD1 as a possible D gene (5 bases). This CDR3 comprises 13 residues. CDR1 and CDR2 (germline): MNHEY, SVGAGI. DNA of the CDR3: TGTGCCCGCAGGCAGGGAAGGACAGGGGAGCTGTTTTTT. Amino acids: CARRQGRTGELFF.

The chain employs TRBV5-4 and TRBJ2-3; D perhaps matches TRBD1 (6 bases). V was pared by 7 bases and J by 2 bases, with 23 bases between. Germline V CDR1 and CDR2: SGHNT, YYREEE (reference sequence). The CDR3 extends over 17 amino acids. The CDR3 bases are TGTGCCAGCTGCGTAGAGGGACACCCCCCACCCACAGATACGCAGTATTTT. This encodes CASCVEGHPPPTDTQYF.

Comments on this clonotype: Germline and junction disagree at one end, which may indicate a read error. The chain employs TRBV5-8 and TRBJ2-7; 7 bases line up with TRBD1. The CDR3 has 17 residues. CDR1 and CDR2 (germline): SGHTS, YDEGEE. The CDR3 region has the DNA TGTGCCAGCAGTAGATCAAACGCCGGGACAGAAGTTTACGACCAGTACTTC. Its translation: CASSRSNAGTEVYDQYF.

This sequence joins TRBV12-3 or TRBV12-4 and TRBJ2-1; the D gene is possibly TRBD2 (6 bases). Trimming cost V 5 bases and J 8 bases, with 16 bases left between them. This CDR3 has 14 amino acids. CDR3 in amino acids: CASSITGTSDEQFF. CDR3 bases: TGTGCCAGCAGTATTACCGGGACTTCCGATGAGCAGTTCTTC.

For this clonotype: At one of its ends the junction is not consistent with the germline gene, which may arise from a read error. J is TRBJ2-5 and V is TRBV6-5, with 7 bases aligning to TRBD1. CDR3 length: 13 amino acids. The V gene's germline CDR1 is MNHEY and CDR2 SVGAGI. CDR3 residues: CSSGTERGLTQYF. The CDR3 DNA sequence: TGTTCCAGCGGTACCGAAAGGGGGCTGACCCAGTACTTC.

CDR3 loop: CVRSPWGGKLFF. For the CDR3, the DNA is TGTGTCAGGAGCCCCTGGGGGGGAAAGCTGTTTTTT. The gene calls are TRBV11-2 and TRBJ1-4, with TRBD1 as a possible D gene (5 bases). In germline, CDR1 is SGHAT, CDR2 FQNNGV. The CDR3 spans 12 residues.

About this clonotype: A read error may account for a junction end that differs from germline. In DNA, the CDR3 is TGTGCCAGCAGTTTGGGCTGGAGCGGGGAACTGTTTTTT. This translates into CASSLGWSGELFF. The V and J genes are TRBV28 and TRBJ2-2, with 7 bases fitting TRBD2. The CDR3 covers 13 residues. Germline V gene data show CDR1 as MDHEN and CDR2 as SYDVKM.

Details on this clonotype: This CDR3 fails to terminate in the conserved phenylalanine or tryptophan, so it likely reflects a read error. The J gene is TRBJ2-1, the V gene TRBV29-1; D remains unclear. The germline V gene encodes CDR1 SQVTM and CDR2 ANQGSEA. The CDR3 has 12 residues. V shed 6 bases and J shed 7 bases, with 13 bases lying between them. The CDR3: CSVLRDYNEQFL. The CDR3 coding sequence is TGCAGCGTCCTAAGGGATTATAATGAGCAGTTCTTA.

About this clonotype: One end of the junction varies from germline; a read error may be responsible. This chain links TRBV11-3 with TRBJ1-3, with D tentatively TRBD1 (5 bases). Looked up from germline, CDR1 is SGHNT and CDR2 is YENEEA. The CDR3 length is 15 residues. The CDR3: CASSLITGSGNTINF. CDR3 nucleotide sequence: TGTGCCAGCAGCTTAATTACAGGTTCGGGAAACACCATAAATTTT.

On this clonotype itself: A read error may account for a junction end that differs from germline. Here the CDR3 DNA reads TGTGCCCCCAGGGGAAAGGACAGCATCTACAATGAGCAGTTCTTC. Its protein is CAPRGKDSIYNEQFF. The chain joins TRBV24-1 to TRBJ2-1; tentatively, D is TRBD1 (6 bases). The CDR3 loop spans 15 amino acids. Germline V gene lookup returns CDR1 KGHDR and CDR2 SFDVKD.

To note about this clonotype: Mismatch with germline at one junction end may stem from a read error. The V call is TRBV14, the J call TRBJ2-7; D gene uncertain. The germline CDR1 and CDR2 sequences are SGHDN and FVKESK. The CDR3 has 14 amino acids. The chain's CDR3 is CTSSTRTLIYEQYF. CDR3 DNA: TGTACCAGCAGCACGCGGACCCTTATCTACGAGCAGTACTTT.

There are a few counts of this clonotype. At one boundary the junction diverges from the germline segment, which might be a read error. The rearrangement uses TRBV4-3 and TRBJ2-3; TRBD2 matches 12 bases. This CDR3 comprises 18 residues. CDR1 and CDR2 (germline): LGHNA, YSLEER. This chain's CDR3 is CANSQEGLAGGPTDTQYF. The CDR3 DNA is TGCGCCAATAGCCAAGAAGGTCTAGCGGGAGGGCCAACAGATACGCAATATTTT.

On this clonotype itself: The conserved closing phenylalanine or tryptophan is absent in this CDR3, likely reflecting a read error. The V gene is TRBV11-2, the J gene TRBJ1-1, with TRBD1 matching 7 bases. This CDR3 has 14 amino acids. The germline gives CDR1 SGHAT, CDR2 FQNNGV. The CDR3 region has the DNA TGTCCCAGCAGATATGCAGGGGGGAGGGCTGAAGCTTTCCTT. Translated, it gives CPSRYAGGRAEAFL.

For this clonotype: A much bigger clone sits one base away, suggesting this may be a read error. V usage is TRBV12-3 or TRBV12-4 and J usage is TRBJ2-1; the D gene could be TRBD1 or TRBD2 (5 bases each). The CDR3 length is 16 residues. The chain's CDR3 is CASSFRGASTYNEHFF. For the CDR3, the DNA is TGTGCCAGCAGTTTCAGAGGGGCTAGCACCTACAATGAGCACTTCTTC.

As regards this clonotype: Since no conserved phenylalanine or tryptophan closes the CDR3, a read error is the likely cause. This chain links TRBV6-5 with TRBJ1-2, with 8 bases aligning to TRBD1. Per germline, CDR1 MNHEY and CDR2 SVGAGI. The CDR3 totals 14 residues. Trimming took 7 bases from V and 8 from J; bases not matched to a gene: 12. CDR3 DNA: TGTGCCAGCAATTATAATGGACAGGGCAGCGGCTACACCTCC. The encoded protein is CASNYNGQGSGYTS.

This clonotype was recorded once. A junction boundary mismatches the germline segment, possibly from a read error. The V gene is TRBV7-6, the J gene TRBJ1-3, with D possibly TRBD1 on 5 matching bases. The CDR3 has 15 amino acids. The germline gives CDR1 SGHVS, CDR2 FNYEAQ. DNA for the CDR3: TGTGCCAGCAGCCGGGACCCAAGTTCCGGAAACATCATATATTTT. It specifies CASSRDPSSGNIIYF.

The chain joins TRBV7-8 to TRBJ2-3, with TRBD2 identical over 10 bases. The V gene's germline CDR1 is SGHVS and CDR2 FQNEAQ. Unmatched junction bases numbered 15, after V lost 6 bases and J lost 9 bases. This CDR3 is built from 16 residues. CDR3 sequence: CASSLRAGGPGDTQYF. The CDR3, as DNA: TGTGCCAGCAGTTTAAGAGCGGGAGGGCCTGGTGACACGCAGTATTTT.

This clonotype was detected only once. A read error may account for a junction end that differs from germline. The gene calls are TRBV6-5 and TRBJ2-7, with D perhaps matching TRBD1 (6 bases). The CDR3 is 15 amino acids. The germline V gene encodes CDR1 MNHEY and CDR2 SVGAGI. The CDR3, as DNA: TGTACCAGCAGATACAAGGACAGCAGCTCCTACGAGCACTACTTC. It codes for CTSRYKDSSSYEHYF.

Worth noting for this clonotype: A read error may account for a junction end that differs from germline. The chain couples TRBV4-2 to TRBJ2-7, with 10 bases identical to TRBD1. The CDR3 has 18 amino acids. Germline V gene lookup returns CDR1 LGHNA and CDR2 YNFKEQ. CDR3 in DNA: TGTGCCAGCAGGCAGGAATACCTAGGACAGGGGGGACCGCGCGAGAAGTACTTC. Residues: CASRQEYLGQGGPREKYF.

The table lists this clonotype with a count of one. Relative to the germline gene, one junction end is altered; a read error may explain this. CDR3 nucleotide sequence: TGTGACAGCAGTACCGAGAGGGTGCTGACCCAGTACTTC. It encodes CDSSTERVLTQYF. The V call is TRBV6-5, the J call TRBJ2-5; TRBD2 might be the D (5 bases). Germline assignment: CDR1 MNHEY and CDR2 SVGAGI. This CDR3 is 13 amino acids long.

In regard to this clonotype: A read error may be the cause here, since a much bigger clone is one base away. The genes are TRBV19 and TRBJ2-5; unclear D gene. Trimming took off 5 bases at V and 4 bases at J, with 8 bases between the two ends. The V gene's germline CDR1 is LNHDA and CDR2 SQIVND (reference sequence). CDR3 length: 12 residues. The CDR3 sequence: CASSRGAETQYF. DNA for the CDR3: TGTGCCAGTAGTCGCGGTGCAGAGACCCAGTACTTC.